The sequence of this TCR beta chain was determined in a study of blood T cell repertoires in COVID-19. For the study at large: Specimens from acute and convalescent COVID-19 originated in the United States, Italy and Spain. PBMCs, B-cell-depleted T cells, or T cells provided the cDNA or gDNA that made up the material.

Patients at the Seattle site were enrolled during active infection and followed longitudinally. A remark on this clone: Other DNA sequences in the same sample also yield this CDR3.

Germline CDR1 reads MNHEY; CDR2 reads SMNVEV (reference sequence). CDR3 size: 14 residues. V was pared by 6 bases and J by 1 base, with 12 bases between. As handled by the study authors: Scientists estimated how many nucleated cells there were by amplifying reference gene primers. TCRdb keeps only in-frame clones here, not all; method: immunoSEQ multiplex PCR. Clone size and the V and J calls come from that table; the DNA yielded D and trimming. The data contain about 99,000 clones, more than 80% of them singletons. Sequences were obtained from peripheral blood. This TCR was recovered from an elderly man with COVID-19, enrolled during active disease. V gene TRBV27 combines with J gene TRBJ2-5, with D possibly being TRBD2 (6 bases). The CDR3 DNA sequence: TGTGCCAGCAGCCCCGGAGGGTTCCAAGAGACCCAGTACTTC. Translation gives CASSPGGFQETQYF.